This T cell receptor beta chain derives from a study of cytomegalovirus exposure and HLA in healthy donors. Overall study findings and caveats: Overall, around 150 TCR beta chains were annotated as cytomegalovirus-associated. While the bulk of TCR sequences proved rare, some public TCRs turned up in many donors.

Some clones are missing from TCRdb's copy, which holds only in-frame ones; the method was immunoSEQ multiplex PCR. The sample shows about 130,000 clones, approximately 90% of them seen only once. Looked up from germline, CDR1 is LNHNV and CDR2 is YYDKDF (reference sequence). V was clipped by 5 bases and J by 8 bases; unmatched bases: 13. The CDR3 has 16 residues. Points on this clone: Its antigen is as yet unknown.

The specimen sequenced was PBMCs. The sequence derives from a woman between 25 and 40 years old in good health and CMV-seropositive. This sequence joins TRBV15 and TRBJ2-1; 9 positions match TRBD2. Here the CDR3 reads CATSDTSSGEDDEQFF. For the CDR3, the DNA is TGTGCCACCAGCGACACCTCTAGCGGGGAGGACGATGAGCAGTTCTTC.